These 25 T cell receptor beta chains originate from one sample sequenced in a study of blood T cell repertoires in COVID-19. Here immunoSEQ multiplex PCR was the method, and the copy in TCRdb shows in-frame clones only, minus some. The sample holds roughly 300,000 clones, about 90% seen once. The sequenced sample consisted of PBMCs or T cells enriched from blood (not recorded which). The receptors come from a woman in her 30s who had recovered from COVID-19.

The genes are TRBV19 and TRBJ1-1; 8 bases match TRBD1. V shed 5 bases, J shed 0 bases, and the junction held 5 bases outside the gene matches. Germline V gene lookup returns CDR1 LNHDA and CDR2 SQIVND (reference sequence). CDR3 length equals 15 residues. Written as DNA, the CDR3 is TGTGCCAGTAGTCCCGGGACAGGAATGAACACTGAAGCTTTCTTT. Its translation: CASSPGTGMNTEAFF.

The chain is built from TRBV6-5 and TRBJ2-7, with 7 nucleotides matching TRBD1. The germline CDR1 and CDR2 sequences are MNHEY and SVGAGI. The CDR3 has 13 amino acids. Unmatched junction bases numbered 5, after V lost 6 bases and J lost 3 bases. CDR3 amino acids: CASSHRQGYEQYF. CDR3 DNA sequence: TGTGCCAGCAGCCACAGACAGGGCTACGAGCAGTACTTC.

V is TRBV15 and J is TRBJ2-2; D is possibly TRBD1 (5 bases). Germline CDR1 LNHNV, CDR2 YYDKDF (reference sequence). The V end was cut by 0 bases, the J end by 5 bases, with 13 bases between. CDR3 length equals 16 residues. The CDR3 nucleotides are TGTGCCACCAGCAGAGATCAGGGATCGTGGACCGGGGAGCTGTTTTTT. This sequence encodes CATSRDQGSWTGELFF.

The V call is TRBV3-1 (or the pseudogene TRBV3-2), the J call TRBJ1-5; 7 nucleotides line up with TRBD1. The CDR3 covers 16 residues. CDR1 and CDR2 (germline): LGHDT, YNNKEL (reference sequence). The V segment lost 3 bases and the J segment 1 base; nucleotides outside the gene matches: 6. CDR3 nucleotide sequence: TGTGCCAGCAGCCACTCGACAGGGAGGAGCAATCAGCCCCAGCATTTT. Its translation is CASSHSTGRSNQPQHF.

This clone was observed a handful of times. The chain carries TRBV5-4 and TRBJ1-1; D not resolved. V was trimmed by 4 bases and J by 3 bases, leaving 13 bases between them. The germline gives CDR1 SGHNT, CDR2 YYREEE (reference sequence). The CDR3 totals 14 residues. The CDR3 DNA follows: TGTGCCAGCAGCCTGGGAGCCGGGGACACTGAAGCTTTCTTT. Residues: CASSLGAGDTEAFF. Supplemented by reference TRBV5-4 and TRBJ1-1, the full variable domain reads ETGVTQSPTHLIKTRGQQVTLRCSSQSGHNTVSWYQQALGQGPQFIFQYYREEENGRGNFPPRFSGLQFPNYSSELNVNALELDDSALYLCASSLGAGDTEAFFGQGTRLTVV.

The CDR3 spells CASGPPYSNEQFF. The CDR3 DNA reads TGTGCCAGCGGTCCCCCTTACTCCAATGAGCAGTTCTTC. The chain recombines TRBV28 with TRBJ2-1; no reliable D call. Trimming shortened V by 8 bases and J by 6 bases, and 14 bases separated the two germline ends. The CDR3 is 13 residues long. Germline CDR1 and CDR2: MDHEN and SYDVKM.

This clone was picked up many times. The chain couples TRBV6-2 or TRBV6-3 to TRBJ1-1, with D unclear. The CDR3 covers 14 residues. The V end was cut by 5 bases, the J end by 4 bases, with 14 bases between. Germline V lookup: CDR1 MNHEY, CDR2 SVGEGT. The CDR3: CASSPRIGSTEAFF. CDR3 in DNA: TGTGCCAGCAGTCCCCGAATTGGGAGCACTGAAGCTTTCTTT.

The chain has TRBV28 and TRBJ1-4; perhaps TRBD1 as D (6 bases). CDR3 length equals 12 residues. The germline V gene has CDR1 MDHEN and CDR2 SYDVKM. V was cut by 8 bases and J by 7 bases, with 11 bases left in between. The CDR3 DNA follows: TGTGCCAGCCGGACAGCGGCTGAAAAACTGTTTTTT. This encodes CASRTAAEKLFF.

The chain is built from TRBV19 and TRBJ2-6, with 7 bases that match TRBD2. Unmatched junction bases numbered 3, after V lost 5 bases and J lost 2 bases. In germline, CDR1 is LNHDA, CDR2 SQIVND (reference sequence). This CDR3 contains 15 residues. The CDR3 DNA reads as TGTGCCAGTAGTGTTGGACTAGCTGGGGCCAACGTCCTGACTTTC. It translates to CASSVGLAGANVLTF.

CDR3 sequence: CASTQNSFNTGELFF. CDR3 sequence (DNA): TGTGCCAGCACCCAGAACAGCTTTAACACCGGGGAGCTGTTTTTT. The chain combines TRBV2 with TRBJ2-2, with D uncertain. Trimming cost V 7 bases and J 2 bases, with 14 bases left between them. CDR3 length: 15 residues. Germline V gene data show CDR1 as SNHLY and CDR2 as FYNNEI.

This clone was counted a single time. The V call is TRBV6-5, the J call TRBJ2-3; D perhaps matches TRBD1 (5 bases). The CDR3 length is 14 residues. The ends were cut back, 2 bases at V and 5 bases at J, with 11 bases in the middle. Germline V gives CDR1 MNHEY, CDR2 SVGAGI. This CDR3 is CASSYNRQGDTQYF. Here the CDR3 DNA reads TGTGCCAGCAGTTACAACAGGCAGGGAGATACGCAGTATTTT.

The CDR3 coding sequence is TGTGCCAGTAGTATTGAGTACTCTGGAAACACCATATATTTT. Translating gives CASSIEYSGNTIYF. This chain joins TRBV19 and TRBJ1-3, with D hard to call. Germline values: CDR1 LNHDA, CDR2 SQIVND (reference sequence). The CDR3 totals 14 residues. V was shortened by 3 bases and J by 0 bases, with 6 bases between the two germline ends.

This clone has just a few counts. This chain uses TRBV2 with TRBJ1-2; no reliable D call. Trimming left V 7 bases short and J 4 bases short, with 28 bases between. From germline, CDR1 is SNHLY and CDR2 FYNNEI. There are 18 residues in the CDR3. The CDR3 DNA reads as TGTGCCAGCATTCCCACTCGTGTGGGCTCAAGCTTGGGCTATGGCTACACCTTC. Encoded protein: CASIPTRVGSSLGYGYTF.

The chain uses TRBV5-1 and TRBJ2-3, with 9 nucleotides matching TRBD1. In germline, CDR1 is SGHRS, CDR2 YFSETQ. The CDR3 spans 15 residues. Trimming at V came to 4 bases and at J to 1 base, leaving 4 bases not matched to a gene. CDR3 nucleotides: TGCGCCAGCAGCCCGAGGACAGGGGGCACAGATACGCAGTATTTT. It encodes CASSPRTGGTDTQYF.

The rearrangement joins TRBV12-3 or TRBV12-4 to TRBJ1-5, with D perhaps TRBD1 (5 bases). The CDR3 consists of 13 residues. V lost 3 bases, J lost 4 bases, and 7 bases lay in between. This CDR3 reads CASSFQGNQPQHF. CDR3 DNA: TGTGCCAGCAGTTTCCAGGGAAATCAGCCCCAGCATTTT.

The rearrangement links TRBV11-3 to TRBJ2-1; TRBD2 aligns across 8 bases. CDR1 and CDR2 (germline): SGHNT, YENEEA. The V gene end was trimmed by 3 bases and the J gene end by 5 bases; junction bases not matched to a gene: 6. This CDR3 region has 15 residues. The chain's CDR3 is CASSLNGGAHNEQFF. In DNA form, the CDR3 reads TGTGCCAGCAGCTTGAACGGGGGGGCCCACAATGAGCAGTTCTTC.

In nucleotides, the CDR3 is TGTGCCAGCAGCCAAATTTTAGCGGGGGGCCATACTAATGAGCAGTTCTTC. It translates to CASSQILAGGHTNEQFF. The rearrangement links TRBV4-2 to TRBJ2-1; 10 bases are a match to TRBD2. This CDR3 is built from 17 residues. CDR1 is LGHNA and CDR2 is YNFKEQ in the germline V gene. With V trimmed by 2 bases and J by 7 bases, 11 bases remained unmatched.

The chain has TRBV28 and TRBJ1-5; the D gene is possibly TRBD1 (6 bases). The CDR3 consists of 18 residues. V gave up 8 bases and J gave up 4 bases, with 27 bases separating them. Germline CDR1 MDHEN, CDR2 SYDVKM. The chain's CDR3 is CASVEPGRSGAGNQPQHF. In DNA, the CDR3 is TGTGCCAGCGTAGAACCCGGGAGGTCGGGGGCAGGGAATCAGCCCCAGCATTTT.

This chain joins TRBV18 and TRBJ1-2; 10 positions agree with TRBD1. Germline V gene data show CDR1 as KGHSH and CDR2 as LQKENI. CDR3 length equals 14 residues. After removal of 10 bases from V and 8 bases from J, the junction contained 13 bases not matched to a gene. The CDR3 bases are TGTGCCATCGTCCGCCTTGACAGGGGGCGAGGCTACACCTTC. Translation gives CAIVRLDRGRGYTF.

This rearrangement joins TRBV5-1 to TRBJ2-5; 10 bases match TRBD2. In germline, CDR1 is SGHRS, CDR2 YFSETQ. The CDR3 spans 14 residues. Unmatched junction bases numbered 4, after V lost 4 bases and J lost 4 bases. CDR3 sequence reads: CASSVAGGRETQYF. CDR3 DNA: TGCGCCAGCAGCGTAGCGGGGGGTCGAGAGACCCAGTACTTC.

The V call is TRBV29-1, the J call TRBJ2-7, with 7 bases aligning to TRBD1. Trimming took 3 bases from V and 0 from J; bases not matched to a gene: 11. CDR3 length: 16 amino acids. Germline values: CDR1 SQVTM, CDR2 ANQGSEA. The CDR3 loop is CSVERDRSTYSYEQYF. The CDR3 DNA reads TGCAGCGTTGAGAGGGACAGATCAACGTACTCCTACGAGCAGTACTTC.

This chain's CDR3 is CASSLAVAGGLSYTDTQYF. The CDR3 coding sequence is TGTGCCAGCAGCTTAGCTGTAGCGGGGGGGCTATCATACACAGATACGCAGTATTTT. This chain connects TRBV7-2 to TRBJ2-3; 11 bases fit TRBD2. V trimming: 0 bases; J trimming: 2 bases; junction bases outside the gene matches: 10. The CDR3 length is 19 residues. The germline V gene has CDR1 SGHTA and CDR2 FQGNSA.

The CDR3 loop reads CASTPPGQGSGYTF. CDR3 bases: TGTGCCAGTACCCCCCCGGGACAGGGTAGTGGCTACACCTTC. This sequence joins TRBV19 and TRBJ1-2, with 9 bases aligning to TRBD1. The CDR3 consists of 14 residues. Germline V gene lookup returns CDR1 LNHDA and CDR2 SQIVND (reference sequence). Unmatched junction bases numbered 10, after V lost 7 bases and J lost 7 bases.

The chain links TRBV30 to TRBJ2-1; D unclear. Germline V lookup: CDR1 GTSNPN, CDR2 SVGIG (reference sequence). The CDR3 is made up of 14 amino acids. V was clipped by 0 bases and J by 2 bases, with 8 bases between them. CDR3 bases: TGTGCCTGGAGTGTGACTTTAGCCTACAATGAGCAGTTCTTC. Translating it yields CAWSVTLAYNEQFF.

Regarding this clone: Additional DNA sequences in this sample encode the identical CDR3. The V call is TRBV2, the J call TRBJ1-3; TRBD1 matches at 8 bases. V lost 7 bases, J lost 1 base, and 3 bases stayed unmatched. The CDR3 extends over 14 amino acids. Germline CDR1 reads SNHLY; CDR2 reads FYNNEI. Written as DNA, the CDR3 is TGTGCCAGCACCGGACAGGGTTCTGGAAACACCATATATTTT. Amino acid sequence: CASTGQGSGNTIYF. Full variable domain (remainder filled in from reference TRBV2 and TRBJ1-3): EPEVTQTPSHQVTQMGQEVILRCVPISNHLYFYWYRQILGQKVEFLVSFYNNEISEKSEIFDDQFSVERPDGSNFTLKIRSTKLEDSAMYFCASTGQGSGNTIYFGEGSWLTVV.